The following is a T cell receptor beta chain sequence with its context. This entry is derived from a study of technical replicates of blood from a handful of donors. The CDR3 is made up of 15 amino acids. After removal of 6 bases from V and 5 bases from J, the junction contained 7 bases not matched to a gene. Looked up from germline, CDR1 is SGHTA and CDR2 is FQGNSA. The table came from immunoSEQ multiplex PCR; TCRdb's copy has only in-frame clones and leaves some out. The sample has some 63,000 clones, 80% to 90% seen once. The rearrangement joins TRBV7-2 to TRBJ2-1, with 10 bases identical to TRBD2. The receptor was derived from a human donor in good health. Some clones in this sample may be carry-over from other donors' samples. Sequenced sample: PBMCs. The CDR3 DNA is TGTGCCAGCAGTTTCAGCGGGGGGGCGAACAATGAGCAGTTCTTC. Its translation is CASSFSGGANNEQFF.